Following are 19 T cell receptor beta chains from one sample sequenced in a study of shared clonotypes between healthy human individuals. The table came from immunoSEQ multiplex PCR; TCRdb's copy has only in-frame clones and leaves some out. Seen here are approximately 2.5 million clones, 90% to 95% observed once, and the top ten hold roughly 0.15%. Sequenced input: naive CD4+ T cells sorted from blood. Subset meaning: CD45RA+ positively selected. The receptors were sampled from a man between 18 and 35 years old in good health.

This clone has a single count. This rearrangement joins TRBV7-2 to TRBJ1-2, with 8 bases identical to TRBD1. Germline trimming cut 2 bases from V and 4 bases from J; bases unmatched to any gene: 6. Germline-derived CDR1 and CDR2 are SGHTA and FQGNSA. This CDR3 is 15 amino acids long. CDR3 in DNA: TGTGCCAGCAGCTTATCCACCGGGACAGGCTATGGCTACACCTTC. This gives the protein CASSLSTGTGYGYTF.

The CDR3 reads CASSLSGNLYNEQFF. DNA of the CDR3: TGTGCCAGCAGCCTCAGCGGGAATTTATACAATGAGCAGTTCTTC. The rearrangement joins TRBV4-2 to TRBJ2-1, with 7 bases fitting TRBD2. Per germline, CDR1 LGHNA and CDR2 YNFKEQ. The CDR3 contains 15 residues. The J segment lost 4 bases and the V segment lost 4 bases, leaving 7 bases of the junction unmatched.

This chain's CDR3 is CASSSPVLQGDTEAFF. In DNA, the CDR3 is TGTGCCAGTAGTTCCCCCGTACTGCAGGGTGACACTGAAGCTTTCTTT. The chain uses TRBV19 and TRBJ1-1, with a possible D match to TRBD1 (5 bases). V lost 5 bases, J lost 3 bases, and 19 bases lay in between. Germline lookup yields CDR1 LNHDA and CDR2 SQIVND (reference sequence). The CDR3 runs to 16 residues.

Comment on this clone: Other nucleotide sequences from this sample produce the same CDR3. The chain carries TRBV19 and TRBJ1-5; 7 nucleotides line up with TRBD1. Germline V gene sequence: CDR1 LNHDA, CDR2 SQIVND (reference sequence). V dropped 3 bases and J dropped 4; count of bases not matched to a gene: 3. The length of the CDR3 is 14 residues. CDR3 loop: CASSIQGGNQPQHF. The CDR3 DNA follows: TGTGCCAGTAGTATCCAGGGGGGGAATCAGCCCCAGCATTTT.

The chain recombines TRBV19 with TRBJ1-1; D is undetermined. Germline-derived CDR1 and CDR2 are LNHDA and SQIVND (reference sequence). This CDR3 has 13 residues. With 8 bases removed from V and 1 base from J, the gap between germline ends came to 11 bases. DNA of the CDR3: TGTGCCAGTCATAGGACGGCGAACACTGAAGCTTTCTTT. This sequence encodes CASHRTANTEAFF. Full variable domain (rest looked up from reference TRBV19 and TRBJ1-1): DGGITQSPKYLFRKEGQNVTLSCEQNLNHDAMYWYRQDPGQGLRLIYYSQIVNDFQKGDIAEGYSVSREKKESFPLTVTSAQKNPTAFYLCASHRTANTEAFFGQGTRLTVV.

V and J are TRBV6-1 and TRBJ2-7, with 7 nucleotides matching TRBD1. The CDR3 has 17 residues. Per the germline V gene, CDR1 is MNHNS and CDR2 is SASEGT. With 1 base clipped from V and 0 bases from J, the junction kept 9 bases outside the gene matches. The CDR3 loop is CASSEVGWDRGSYEQYF. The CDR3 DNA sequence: TGTGCCAGCAGTGAAGTTGGTTGGGACAGAGGCTCCTACGAGCAGTACTTC.

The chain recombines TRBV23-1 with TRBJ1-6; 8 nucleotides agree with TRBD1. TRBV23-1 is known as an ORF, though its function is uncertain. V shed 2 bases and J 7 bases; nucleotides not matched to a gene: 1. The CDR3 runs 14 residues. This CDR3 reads CASSQGTGNSPLHF. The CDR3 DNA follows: TGCGCCAGCAGTCAAGGGACAGGAAATTCACCCCTCCACTTT.

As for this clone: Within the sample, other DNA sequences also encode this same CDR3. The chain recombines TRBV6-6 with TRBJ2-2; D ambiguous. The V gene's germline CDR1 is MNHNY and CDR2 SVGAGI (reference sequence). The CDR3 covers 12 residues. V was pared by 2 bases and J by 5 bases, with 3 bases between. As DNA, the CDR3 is TGTGCCAGCAGTTACGGTACCGGGGAGCTGTTTTTT. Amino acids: CASSYGTGELFF.

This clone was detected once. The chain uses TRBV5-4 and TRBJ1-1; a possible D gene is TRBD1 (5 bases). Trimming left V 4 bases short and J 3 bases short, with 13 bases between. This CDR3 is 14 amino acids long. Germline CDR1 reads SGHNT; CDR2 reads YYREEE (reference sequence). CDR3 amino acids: CASSTPGPDTEAFF. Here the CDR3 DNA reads TGTGCCAGCAGCACGCCGGGGCCGGACACTGAAGCTTTCTTT.

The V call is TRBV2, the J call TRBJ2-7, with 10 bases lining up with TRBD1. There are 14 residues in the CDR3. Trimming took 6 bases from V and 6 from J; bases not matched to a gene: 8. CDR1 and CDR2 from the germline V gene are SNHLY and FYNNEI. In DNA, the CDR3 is TGTGCCAGCAGGGCCGGGACAGGGGAACGCGAGCAGTACTTC. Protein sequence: CASRAGTGEREQYF.

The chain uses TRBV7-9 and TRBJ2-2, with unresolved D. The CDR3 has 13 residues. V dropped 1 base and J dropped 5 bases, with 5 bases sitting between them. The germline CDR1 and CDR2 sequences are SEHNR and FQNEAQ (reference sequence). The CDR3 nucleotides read TGTGCCAGCAGCTTAGATCGGACCGGGGAGCTGTTTTTT. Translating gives CASSLDRTGELFF.

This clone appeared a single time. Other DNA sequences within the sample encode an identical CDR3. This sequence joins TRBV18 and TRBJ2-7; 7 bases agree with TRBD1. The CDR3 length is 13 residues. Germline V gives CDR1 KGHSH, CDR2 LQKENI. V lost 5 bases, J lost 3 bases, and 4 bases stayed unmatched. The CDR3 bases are TGTGCCAGCTCAAGGGACAGCCTCTACGAGCAGTACTTC. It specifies CASSRDSLYEQYF.

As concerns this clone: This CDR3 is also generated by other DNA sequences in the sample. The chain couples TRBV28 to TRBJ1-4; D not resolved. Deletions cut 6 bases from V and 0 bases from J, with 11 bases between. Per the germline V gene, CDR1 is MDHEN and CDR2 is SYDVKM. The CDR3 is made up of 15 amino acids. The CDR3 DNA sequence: TGTGCCAGCAGCCTTGGTGGGGCAACTAATGAAAAACTGTTTTTT. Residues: CASSLGGATNEKLFF.

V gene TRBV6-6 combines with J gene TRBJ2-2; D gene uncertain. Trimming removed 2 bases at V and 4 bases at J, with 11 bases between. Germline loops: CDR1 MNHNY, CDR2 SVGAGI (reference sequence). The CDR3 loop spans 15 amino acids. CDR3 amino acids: CASSYGDFLTGELFF. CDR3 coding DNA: TGTGCCAGCAGTTACGGCGACTTCCTCACCGGGGAGCTGTTTTTT.

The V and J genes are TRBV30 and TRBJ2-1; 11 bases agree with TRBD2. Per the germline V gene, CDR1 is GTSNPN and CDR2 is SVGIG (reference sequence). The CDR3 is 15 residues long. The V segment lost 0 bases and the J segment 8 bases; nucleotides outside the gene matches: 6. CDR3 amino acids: CAWSVTSGGGYEQFF. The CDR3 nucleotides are TGTGCCTGGAGTGTAACTAGCGGGGGAGGGTATGAGCAGTTCTTC.

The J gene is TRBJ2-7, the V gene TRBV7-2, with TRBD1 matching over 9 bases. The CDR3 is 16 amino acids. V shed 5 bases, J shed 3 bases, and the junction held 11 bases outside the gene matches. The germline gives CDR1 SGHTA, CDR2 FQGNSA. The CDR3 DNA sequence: TGTGCCAGCAGCCGACCGGGACAGGGAAGCCTCTACGAGCAGTACTTC. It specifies CASSRPGQGSLYEQYF.

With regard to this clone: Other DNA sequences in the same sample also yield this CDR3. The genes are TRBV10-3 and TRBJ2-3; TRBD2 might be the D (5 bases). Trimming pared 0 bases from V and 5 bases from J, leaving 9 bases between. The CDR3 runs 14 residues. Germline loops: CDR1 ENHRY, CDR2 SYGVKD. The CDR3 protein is CAISESTAGDTQYF. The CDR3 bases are TGTGCCATCAGTGAGTCGACGGCGGGAGATACGCAGTATTTT.

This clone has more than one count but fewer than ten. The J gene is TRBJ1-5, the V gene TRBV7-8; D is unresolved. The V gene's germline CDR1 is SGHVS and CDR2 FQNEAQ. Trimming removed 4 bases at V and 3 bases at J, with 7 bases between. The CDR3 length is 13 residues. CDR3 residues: CASSYDLNQPQHF. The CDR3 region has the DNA TGTGCCAGCAGCTACGACCTCAATCAGCCCCAGCATTTT.

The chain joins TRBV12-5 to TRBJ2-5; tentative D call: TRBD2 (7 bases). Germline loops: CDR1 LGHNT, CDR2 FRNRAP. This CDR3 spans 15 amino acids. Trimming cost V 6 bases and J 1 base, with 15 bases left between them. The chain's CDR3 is CASGYSGGAQETQYF. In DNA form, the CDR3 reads TGTGCTAGTGGGTACTCTGGGGGGGCCCAAGAGACCCAGTACTTC.